The present entry profiles one T cell receptor beta chain with its context. Its matching antigen is unknown. J was trimmed by 5 bases and V by 4 bases; bases with no gene match: 2. Germline loops: CDR1 MNHEY, CDR2 SMNVEV (reference sequence). The CDR3 has 12 residues. This entry is derived from a study of T cell repertoires in cytomegalovirus infection. In the study overall: CMV epitopes that were recently identified and HLA-C-restricted were used alongside well-studied HLA-B-restricted ones. Indications of both CMV infection and matching HLA type were provided by public TCR beta signatures. Regarding the study as a whole: Cumulated frequencies of public TCR beta families served to identify carriers of CMV plus the relevant HLA. Clonotypes of TCR beta that were HLA-C-restricted and CMV-specific dominated the ex vivo response.

MiXCR was run by TCRdb on the reads, yielding one entry per CDR3 protein. Seen here are about 83,000 distinct CDR3 sequences, approximately 46% observed once, and the top ten hold approximately 93%. This chain joins TRBV27 and TRBJ2-7; 7 nucleotides align to TRBD2. The clonotype originates from a human donor in good health (CMV status not recorded). Some clones in this sample may be carry-over from other donors' samples. Material: CD8+ T cells from cultured PBMCs, obtained from culture after CMV antigen stimulation. CDR3 DNA sequence: TGTGCCAGCAGTTATGGGGGGGACGAGCAGTACTTC. This codes for CASSYGGDEQYF.